This T cell receptor beta chain was observed in a study of T cells in Graves' hyperthyroidism and ophthalmopathy. This clonotype was recorded many times. A NOSPECS grade of at least 4, a Clinical Activity Score of at least 3 and duration under 3 months were recorded in ophthalmopathy patients. RNA transcripts were the template for amplifying TCR beta CDR3 regions. A first-round RT-PCR of the TCR CDR3 used the HTBI primer set. TCRdb called the multiplex PCR reads again in MiXCR, with one record for every CDR3 protein. There are roughly 250,000 distinct CDR3 sequences in the sample; approximately 16% occur only once, and around 30% lies in the top ten. CDR1 is SGHTA, CDR2 FQGTGA, per germline. J lost 9 bases, V lost 5 bases, and 7 bases had no gene match. The CDR3 consists of 13 residues.

This TCR derives from a woman between 18 and 29 years old with Graves' ophthalmopathy. This sequence joins TRBV7-3 and TRBJ2-7; TRBD1 agrees at 10 bases. Sequenced input: blood. Here the CDR3 DNA reads TGTGCCAGCAGCCCAGGGACAGGGGCGGTGCAGTACTTC. It is translated as CASSPGTGAVQYF.